Listed below are T cell receptor beta chains from one sample, sequenced in a study of cytotoxic CD8 clonotypes in ibrutinib-treated CLL. Assay used: immunoSEQ multiplex PCR; TCRdb lists only in-frame clones, some missing. The table includes 160,000 or so clones, approximately 80% detected once. Sequences were derived from PBMCs, sampled after 24 months of ibrutinib treatment. The receptors here all came from a human donor with chronic lymphocytic leukemia. CDR3s include the opening cysteine and the closing phenylalanine or tryptophan.

v_gene	len	CDR3aa
TRBV5-1	15	CASSLQGQGAYEQYF
TRBV4-2	15	CASSHPRTANYGYTF
TRBV5-1	16	CASSLPQLAGDDEQYF
TRBV19	17	CASSRRSGQFVNQPQHF
TRBV6-6	16	CASSSHSGTGVHEQYF
TRBV5-1	16	CASSPIAGKGTGELFF
TRBV29-1	16	CSVGGTSGMDTGELFF
TRBV9	16	CASSPWTSGVTDTQYF
TRBV6-6	15	CASSPPGRSTTEAFF
TRBV5-1	15	CASSLGPGQGNGYTF
TRBV19	14	CASSTDRGASTIYF
TRBV7-9	16	CASSLAGGRSNQPQHF
TRBV9	15	CASSTGLAGVGEQFF
TRBV5-1	14	CASSKSGPQETQYF
TRBV5-6	14	CASSSDRAADTQYF